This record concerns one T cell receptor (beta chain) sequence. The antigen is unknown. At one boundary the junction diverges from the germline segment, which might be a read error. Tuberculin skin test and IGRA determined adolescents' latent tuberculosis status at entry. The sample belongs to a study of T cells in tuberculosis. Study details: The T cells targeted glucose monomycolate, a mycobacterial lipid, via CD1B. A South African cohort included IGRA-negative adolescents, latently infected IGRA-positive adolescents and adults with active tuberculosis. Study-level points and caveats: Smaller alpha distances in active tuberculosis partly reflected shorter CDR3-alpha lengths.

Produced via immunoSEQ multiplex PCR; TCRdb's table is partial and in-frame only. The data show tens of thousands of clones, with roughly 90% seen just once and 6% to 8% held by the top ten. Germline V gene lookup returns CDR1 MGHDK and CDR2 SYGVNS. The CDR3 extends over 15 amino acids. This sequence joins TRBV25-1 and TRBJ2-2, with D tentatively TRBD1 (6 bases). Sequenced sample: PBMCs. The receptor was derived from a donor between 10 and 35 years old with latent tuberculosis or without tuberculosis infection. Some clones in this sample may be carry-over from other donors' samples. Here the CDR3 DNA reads TGTGCCAGCAGTCACAGGGCAGGGAAAGGCCGGGGAGCTGTTTTT. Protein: CASSHRAGKGRGAVF. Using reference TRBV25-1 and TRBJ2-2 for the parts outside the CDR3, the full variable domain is EADIYQTPRYLVIGTGKKITLECSQTMGHDKMYWYQQDPGMELHLIHYSYGVNSTEKGDLSSESTVSRIRTEHFPLTLESARPSHTSQYLCASSHRAGKGRGAVFGEGSRLTVL.